The 3 T cell receptor beta chains below were found in one sample sequenced in a study of blood T cells in healthy people across ages. Primers used in a second PCR of about 6 to 11 cycles were a sample-barcoded 5' primer and a J-beta primer mix. TCRdb reanalysed the 5' RACE reads using MiXCR and keeps one entry per CDR3 protein. Of roughly 800,000 distinct CDR3 sequences listed, 58% are singletons. Sample: blood. The receptors come from a man aged 30-40 years in good health.

This clonotype was counted a few times. The chain carries TRBV7-2 and TRBJ2-7; 10 bases align to TRBD2. Germline lookup yields CDR1 SGHTA and CDR2 FQGNSA. V shed 5 bases, J shed 6 bases, and the junction held 7 bases outside the gene matches. This CDR3 is built from 14 residues. Here the CDR3 reads CASSQRGGRFEQYF. The CDR3 nucleotides are TGTGCCAGCAGCCAGCGGGGGGGTCGGTTCGAGCAGTACTTC.

The V call is TRBV29-1, the J call TRBJ1-1; D gene ambiguous. CDR1 and CDR2 (germline): SQVTM, ANQGSEA. CDR3 length: 13 amino acids. V shed 6 bases and J shed 2 bases, with 13 bases lying between them. The CDR3 loop is CSVVTYTNTEAFF. The CDR3 nucleotides read TGCAGCGTCGTGACATATACTAACACTGAAGCTTTCTTT.

Only a few counts were recorded for this clonotype. The V gene is TRBV6-6, the J gene TRBJ2-7, with D possibly TRBD1 on 6 matching bases. Looked up from germline, CDR1 is MNHNY and CDR2 is SVGAGI (reference sequence). Trimming pared 2 bases from V and 0 bases from J, leaving 11 bases between. The CDR3 contains 15 residues. CDR3 coding DNA: TGTGCCAGCAGTTACCCAGCAGGGGACTCCTACGAGCAGTACTTC. Its translation: CASSYPAGDSYEQYF.